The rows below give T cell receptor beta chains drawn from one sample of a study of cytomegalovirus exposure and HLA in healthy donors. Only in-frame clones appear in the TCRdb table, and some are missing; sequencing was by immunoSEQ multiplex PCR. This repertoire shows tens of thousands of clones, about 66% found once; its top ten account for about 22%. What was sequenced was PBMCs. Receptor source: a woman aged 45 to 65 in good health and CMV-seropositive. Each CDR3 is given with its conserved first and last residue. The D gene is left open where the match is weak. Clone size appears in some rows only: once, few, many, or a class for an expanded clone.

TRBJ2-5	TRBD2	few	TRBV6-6	TGTGCCAGCAGGGAAGGACTAGCGGGGGTGACCCAGTACTTC	CASREGLAGVTQYF
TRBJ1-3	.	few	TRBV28	TGTGCCAGCAGTTTATATCCGGTAGGGAGGGCTGGAAACACCATATATTTT	CASSLYPVGRAGNTIYF
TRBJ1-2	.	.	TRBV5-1	TGCGCCAGCAGCCACAAAGACAGATTTGACGGCTACACCTTC	CASSHKDRFDGYTF
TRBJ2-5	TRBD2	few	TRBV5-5	TGTGCCAGCAGCTTTCCGACTAGCGGGCAAGAGACCCAGTACTTC	CASSFPTSGQETQYF
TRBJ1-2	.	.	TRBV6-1	TGTGCCAGCAGTGAAGGTTTAAGGACAGACGGCTATGGCTACACCTTC	CASSEGLRTDGYGYTF
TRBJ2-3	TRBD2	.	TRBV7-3	TGTGCCAGCAGCTCGACTAGCGGAGATACGCAGTATTTT	CASSSTSGDTQYF
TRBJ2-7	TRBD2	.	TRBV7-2	TGTGCCAGCAGCCCGGGACTAGTCTACGAGCAGTACTTC	CASSPGLVYEQYF
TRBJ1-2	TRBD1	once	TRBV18	TGTGCCAGCTCAACCAGGGGGAATGGCTACACCTTC	CASSTRGNGYTF
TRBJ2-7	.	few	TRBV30	TGTGCCTGGAGTGTAATGGCAGGGGATAACTACGAGCAGTACTTC	CAWSVMAGDNYEQYF
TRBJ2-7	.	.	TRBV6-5	TGTGCCAGCAGTTATCGTAACTCCTACGAGCAGTACTTC	CASSYRNSYEQYF
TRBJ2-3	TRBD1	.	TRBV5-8	TGTGCCAGCAGCTCGGGACAGGGGACCACAGATACGCAGTATTTT	CASSSGQGTTDTQYF
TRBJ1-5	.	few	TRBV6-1	TGTGCCAGCAGTGAACAGCCCGAGGGGGTTAGCAATCAGCCCCAGCATTTT	CASSEQPEGVSNQPQHF
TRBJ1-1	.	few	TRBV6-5	TGTGCCAGCAGTTACTCCTCGACAGGAAACACTGAAGCTTTCTTT	CASSYSSTGNTEAFF
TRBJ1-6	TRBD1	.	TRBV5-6	TGTGCCAGCAGCATGGACAGGACCCCTGGGTCACCCCTCCACTTT	CASSMDRTPGSPLHF
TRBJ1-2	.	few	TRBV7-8	TGTGCCAGCAGCTTTTCGCGGGTAACCTCAACTAACTATGGCTACACCTTC	CASSFSRVTSTNYGYTF
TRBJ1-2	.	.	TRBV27	TGTGCCAGCAGTTTATCAAGCGGGGGGCCGTCCTATGGCTACACCTTC	CASSLSSGGPSYGYTF
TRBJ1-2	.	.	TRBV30	TGTGCCTGGAGTGTAGGTCCGGGGGGCTACACCTTC	CAWSVGPGGYTF
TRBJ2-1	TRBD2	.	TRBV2	TGTGCCAGCGAGGGGACTAGCCAGTCCTACAATGAGCAGTTCTTC	CASEGTSQSYNEQFF
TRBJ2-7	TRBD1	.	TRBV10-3	TGTGCCATCAGCGACAGGGACAGCCTGAGAAGCTCCTACGAGCAGTACTTC	CAISDRDSLRSSYEQYF
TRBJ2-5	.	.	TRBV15	TGTGCCACCAGCAACGAAAGGGGGGGGGCTCGAGAGACCCAGTACTTC	CATSNERGGARETQYF
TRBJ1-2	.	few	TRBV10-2	TGCGCCAGCAGTGATAGCAGGGTTGATGGCTACACCTTC	CASSDSRVDGYTF
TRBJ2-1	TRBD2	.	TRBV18	TGTGCCAGCTCACCGCGAGGGACTAGCGGGGGGTCTGGTTACAATGAGCAGTTCTTC	CASSPRGTSGGSGYNEQFF
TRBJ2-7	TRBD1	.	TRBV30	TGTGCCTGGGGGGACAGGTCGATCTCCTACGAGCAGTACTTC	CAWGDRSISYEQYF
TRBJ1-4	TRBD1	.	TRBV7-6	TGTGCCAGCAGCTTAGTGGGGACAGCTGCTAATGAAAAACTGTTTTTT	CASSLVGTAANEKLFF
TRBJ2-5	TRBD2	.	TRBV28	TGTGCCAGCAGTAGGATTTCGCGGGGGGTTGGAGAGACCCAGTACTTC	CASSRISRGVGETQYF
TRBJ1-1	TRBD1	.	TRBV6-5	TGTGCCAGCAGTTACCTCAGGGGGCGGACCACTGAAGCTTTCTTT	CASSYLRGRTTEAFF
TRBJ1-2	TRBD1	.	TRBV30	TGTGCCTGGAGTGAATGGGACAGGGGGCTTCGCTATGGCTACACCTTC	CAWSEWDRGLRYGYTF
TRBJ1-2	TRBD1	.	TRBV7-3	TGTGCCAGCAGCTTCCTGGGGACAGGGCGAGCTAACTATGGCTACACCTTC	CASSFLGTGRANYGYTF